The clone carrying this T cell receptor (beta chain) was counted a few times. The sample originates from a study of CD8 T cells in ankylosing spondylitis. TCRdb called the 5' RACE reads again in MiXCR, with one record for every CDR3 protein. The profile covers some 240,000 distinct CDR3 sequences, with 18% appearing a single time and approximately 33% taken by the ten largest. The material sequenced was blood, either unsorted or a sorted T cell fraction (not recorded which). This sequence originates from a male donor with ankylosing spondylitis or in good health (not recorded which).

The CDR3 region is CASSFTSVGVRTDTQYF. CDR3 nucleotides: TGTGCCAGCAGCTTTACTAGCGTGGGGGTGCGCACAGATACGCAGTATTTT. The chain couples TRBV7-8 to TRBJ2-3; the match to TRBD2 covers 7 bases. Germline V lookup: CDR1 SGHVS, CDR2 FQNEAQ. Trimming cost V 3 bases and J 1 base; bases outside gene matches: 10. This CDR3 spans 17 amino acids.